This T cell receptor (beta chain) was observed in a study of control samples from healthy donors and cancer patients. This clone was detected a few times. The CDR3 loop spans 13 amino acids. Trimming removed 3 bases from V and 1 base from J, with 7 bases in between. The germline V gene has CDR1 SGDLS and CDR2 YYNGEE. TCRdb's table, derived via immunoSEQ multiplex PCR, lists solely in-frame clones and lacks some. Found here are 15,000 to 20,000 clones, roughly nine tenths of them singletons; the top ten hold about 33%. The chain is built from TRBV9 and TRBJ2-5, with D uncertain. Specimen: PBMCs. This sequence was found in a man in his 60s with head and neck cancer. In nucleotides, the CDR3 is TGTGCCAGCAGCGCTCCGGGCCAAGAGACCCAGTACTTC. Translated: CASSAPGQETQYF.